Shown below are 32 T cell receptor beta chains from a single sample sequenced in a study of cytomegalovirus exposure and HLA in healthy donors. PCR employed 60 Vbeta and 13 Jbeta primers. The method was immunoSEQ multiplex PCR; TCRdb's version includes in-frame clones alone and lacks a portion of them. The sample comprises about 180,000 clones, 82% of which are singletons, and less than 2% rests with the top ten. The specimen was PBMCs. The receptors stem from a man in his forties in good health and CMV-seronegative.

The chain has TRBV9 and TRBJ2-7; 8 bases are a match to TRBD1. V shed 2 bases and J 6 bases; nucleotides not matched to a gene: 10. The CDR3 runs 15 residues. Germline V gives CDR1 SGDLS, CDR2 YYNGEE. The DNA for the CDR3 is TGTGCCAGCAGCGTCCTTGGGACAGGTACGACCGAGCAGTACTTC. Its protein product is CASSVLGTGTTEQYF.

V and J are TRBV30 and TRBJ1-6, with a tentative D call TRBD1 (5 bases). CDR3 length: 15 amino acids. Germline-derived CDR1 and CDR2 are GTSNPN and SVGIG (reference sequence). Between the trimmed V and J ends, which lost 6 bases and 0 bases, there was a span of 12 bases. Here the CDR3 reads CACQAGGSYNSPLHF. CDR3 coding DNA: TGTGCCTGCCAGGCCGGGGGCTCCTATAATTCACCCCTCCACTTT.

Only a few counts were recorded for this clone. The chain is built from TRBV7-2 and TRBJ2-7; 7 positions agree with TRBD2. The CDR3 sequence is 15 residues long. V lost 4 bases to trimming and J lost 0 bases; unmatched junction nucleotides: 6. Germline CDR1 and CDR2: SGHTA and FQGNSA. The CDR3 protein is CASSSGGSLSYEQYF. In DNA form, the CDR3 reads TGTGCCAGCAGCTCCGGGGGGTCCCTCTCCTACGAGCAGTACTTC.

The chain carries TRBV19 and TRBJ1-1; D call uncertain. Trimming took off 9 bases at V and 4 bases at J, with 12 bases between the two ends. This CDR3 spans 12 amino acids. Germline V gene lookup returns CDR1 LNHDA and CDR2 SQIVND (reference sequence). The DNA for the CDR3 is TGTGCCAGCGAGGGAAGGGTCACTGAAGCTTTCTTT. Translating gives CASEGRVTEAFF.

The chain carries TRBV2 and TRBJ1-2; the D gene is possibly TRBD1 (5 bases). V lost 5 bases and J lost 5, with 9 bases in between. The CDR3 runs 12 residues. Germline V gene data show CDR1 as SNHLY and CDR2 as FYNNEI. CDR3 nucleotide sequence: TGTGCCAGCAGTTCCCAGGGATATGGCTACACCTTC. This translates into CASSSQGYGYTF.

This clone was picked up a small number of times. The chain uses TRBV4-2 and TRBJ1-1; 8 nucleotides align to TRBD1. Germline V gene sequence: CDR1 LGHNA, CDR2 YNFKEQ. The J segment lost 4 bases and the V segment lost 1 base, leaving 8 bases of the junction unmatched. This CDR3 has 16 amino acids. CDR3 DNA: TGTGCCAGCAGCCAAGGTACGAACAGGGGGAGCACTGAAGCTTTCTTT. Amino acid sequence: CASSQGTNRGSTEAFF.

J is TRBJ2-7 and V is TRBV4-3, with D perhaps matching TRBD2 (6 bases). The CDR3 sequence is 14 residues long. V dropped 7 bases and J dropped 5 bases, with 18 bases sitting between them. From germline, CDR1 is LGHNA and CDR2 YSLEER. CDR3 in DNA: TGCGCCAGCATCCCAGGGTGGACTAACCACGAGCAGTACTTC. Amino acid sequence: CASIPGWTNHEQYF.

This sequence joins TRBV5-1 and TRBJ1-2; TRBD1 aligns across 9 bases. The CDR3 has 15 amino acids. With V trimmed by 4 bases and J by 10 bases, 14 bases remained unmatched. Germline-derived CDR1 and CDR2 are SGHRS and YFSETQ. In DNA form, the CDR3 reads TGCGCCAGCAGCCTCCTACAGGGGGCCGGCGCCGCCTACACCTTC. Its protein product is CASSLLQGAGAAYTF.

This clone showed up just a few times. V gene TRBV7-2 combines with J gene TRBJ1-4; 9 bases align to TRBD1. Germline values: CDR1 SGHTA, CDR2 FQGNSA. With 2 bases clipped from V and 12 bases from J, the junction kept 10 bases outside the gene matches. The CDR3 extends over 15 amino acids. CDR3 region: CASSLLDRGFGELFF. In nucleotides, the CDR3 is TGTGCCAGCAGCTTATTAGACAGGGGGTTCGGGGAACTGTTTTTT.

CDR3 in DNA: TGTGCCAGCAGTGAAACCGGACAGGGAAGCTATGGCTACACCTTC. Translation gives CASSETGQGSYGYTF. The chain is built from TRBV28 and TRBJ1-2, with 8 nucleotides matching TRBD1. Per the germline V gene, CDR1 is MDHEN and CDR2 is SYDVKM. The CDR3 extends over 15 amino acids. The V gene end was trimmed by 5 bases and the J gene end by 4 bases; junction bases not matched to a gene: 9.

The genes are TRBV6-5 and TRBJ2-2; TRBD2 aligns across 7 bases. The J segment lost 7 bases and the V segment lost 2 bases, leaving 4 bases of the junction unmatched. Germline V gene sequence: CDR1 MNHEY, CDR2 SVGAGI. This CDR3 is built from 14 residues. DNA of the CDR3: TGTGCCAGCAGTTACGGTCGCGGGGGCGGGGAGCTGTTTTTT. This codes for CASSYGRGGGELFF.

The chain links TRBV30 to TRBJ2-3; D is undetermined. Trimming took 4 bases from V and 0 from J, leaving 2 bases between them. This CDR3 spans 11 amino acids. Germline CDR1 is GTSNPN and CDR2 is SVGIG (reference sequence). Here the CDR3 DNA reads TGTGCCTGGACTAGCACAGATACGCAGTATTTT. Protein: CAWTSTDTQYF.

The chain joins TRBV4-1 to TRBJ2-1; 8 bases fit TRBD2. CDR1 and CDR2 from the germline V gene are MGHRA and YSYEKL. The V segment lost 5 bases and the J segment 5 bases; nucleotides outside the gene matches: 5. CDR3 length: 14 amino acids. For the CDR3, the DNA is TGCGCCAGCAGCTTTCGGGGGGGAAACAATGAGCAGTTCTTC. It yields the protein CASSFRGGNNEQFF.

As to this clone: This CDR3 is also generated by other DNA sequences in the sample. The V call is TRBV7-2, the J call TRBJ1-3; TRBD1 is a possible D gene (6 bases). CDR1 SGHTA and CDR2 FQGNSA come from the germline V gene. V shed 1 base and J shed 5 bases, with 12 bases lying between them. The CDR3 is made up of 15 amino acids. The CDR3 bases are TGTGCCAGCAGCTTAGGGGCACAGGGAAGAAACACCATATATTTT. Translated, it gives CASSLGAQGRNTIYF.

V and J are TRBV5-6 and TRBJ1-1; TRBD1 matches at 7 bases. Germline assignment: CDR1 SGHDT and CDR2 YYEEEE. The CDR3 runs to 18 residues. With V trimmed by 2 bases and J by 1 base, 14 bases remained unmatched. The chain's CDR3 is CASSFVSVWQGENTEAFF. The CDR3, as DNA: TGTGCCAGCAGCTTTGTTTCAGTTTGGCAGGGGGAGAACACTGAAGCTTTCTTT.

CDR3 DNA: TGTGCCAGCAGCTTGGCGGGGGGCCGCGAGCAGTACTTC. This gives the protein CASSLAGGREQYF. The chain is built from TRBV5-4 and TRBJ2-7, with D possibly TRBD2 on 7 matching bases. The CDR3 sequence is 13 residues long. Trimming removed 0 bases from V and 6 bases from J, with 10 bases in between. Germline V gene lookup returns CDR1 SGHNT and CDR2 YYREEE (reference sequence).

In the case of this clone: Other nucleotide sequences from this sample produce the same CDR3. The chain employs TRBV6-5 and TRBJ1-1; TRBD1 is a possible D gene (5 bases). With 3 bases removed from V and 1 base from J, the gap between germline ends came to 12 bases. CDR1 and CDR2 from the germline V gene are MNHEY and SVGAGI. CDR3 length: 15 amino acids. Here the CDR3 DNA reads TGTGCCAGCAGTTATCAAAACCAGGGGAACACTGAAGCTTTCTTT. Protein: CASSYQNQGNTEAFF.

This chain uses TRBV27 with TRBJ1-5; D perhaps matches TRBD1 (6 bases). The V gene's germline CDR1 is MNHEY and CDR2 SMNVEV (reference sequence). This CDR3 is built from 18 residues. The V and J ends lost 5 bases and 1 base respectively, with 21 bases between them. CDR3 sequence (DNA): TGTGCCAGCAGTCTTCAGGGGTCTCTATTCGACAGCAATCAGCCCCAGCATTTT. This sequence encodes CASSLQGSLFDSNQPQHF.

CDR3 protein: CASSNSASTFPYEQYF. The CDR3, as DNA: TGTGCCAGCTCCAACAGTGCTAGCACGTTCCCCTACGAGCAGTACTTC. V and J are TRBV7-9 and TRBJ2-7; a weak D match, TRBD2 (5 bases). V was trimmed by 8 bases and J by 2 bases, leaving 22 bases between them. Germline lookup yields CDR1 SEHNR and CDR2 FQNEAQ (reference sequence). The CDR3 loop spans 16 amino acids.

The chain employs TRBV28 and TRBJ1-2; TRBD1 matches 9 bases. Losses at the gene ends were 1 base for V and 7 bases for J; bases not matched to a gene: 16. This CDR3 is built from 18 residues. In germline, CDR1 is MDHEN, CDR2 SYDVKM. The CDR3 reads CASSLFRGATGGIGGYTF. CDR3 nucleotides: TGTGCCAGCAGTTTATTTCGAGGTGCGACAGGGGGGATCGGTGGCTACACCTTC.

The chain has TRBV27 and TRBJ2-7, with 11 positions matching TRBD1. CDR1 and CDR2 (germline): MNHEY, SMNVEV (reference sequence). The junction had 7 bases not matched to a gene; V was cut back by 6 bases and J by 0 bases. The CDR3 has 16 amino acids. CDR3 loop: CASRPWGQGVSYEQYF. The CDR3 nucleotides are TGTGCCAGCAGACCTTGGGGACAGGGGGTCTCCTACGAGCAGTACTTC.

The chain couples TRBV29-1 to TRBJ1-1, with D perhaps matching TRBD1 (5 bases). From germline, CDR1 is SQVTM and CDR2 ANQGSEA. The CDR3 is 13 residues long. Trimming took off 4 bases at V and 0 bases at J, with 9 bases between the two ends. CDR3 region: CSVGGFMNTEAFF. The CDR3 coding sequence is TGCAGCGTTGGGGGCTTTATGAACACTGAAGCTTTCTTT.

The V call is TRBV10-2, the J call TRBJ2-3; 7 bases fit TRBD2. The ends lost 6 bases at V and 3 bases at J; junction bases unmatched: 3. Germline-derived CDR1 and CDR2 are WSHSY and SAAADI. The CDR3 length is 13 residues. This chain's CDR3 is CASRRTRTDTQYF. In DNA, the CDR3 is TGCGCCAGCAGACGGACTAGGACAGATACGCAGTATTTT.

This clone was seen more than once but under ten times. V is TRBV7-8 and J is TRBJ1-1; possibly TRBD1 for D (5 bases). The CDR3 covers 14 residues. The V end was cut by 8 bases, the J end by 2 bases, with 15 bases between. Germline V gene sequence: CDR1 SGHVS, CDR2 FQNEAQ. CDR3 loop: CASRLREGNTEAFF. The DNA for the CDR3 is TGTGCCAGCCGCCTCAGGGAAGGTAACACTGAAGCTTTCTTT.

Here the CDR3 reads CASRRWGGRSYEQYF. The CDR3 coding sequence is TGTGCCAGCAGGAGATGGGGGGGCCGGTCCTACGAGCAGTACTTC. The chain links TRBV11-2 to TRBJ2-7; possibly TRBD2 for D (7 bases). V shed 6 bases and J shed 1 base, with 16 bases lying between them. This CDR3 has 15 amino acids. The germline gives CDR1 SGHAT, CDR2 FQNNGV.

The rearrangement joins TRBV29-1 to TRBJ1-5, with 7 bases lining up with TRBD1. The junction had 6 bases not matched to a gene; V was cut back by 6 bases and J by 4 bases. The CDR3 extends over 13 amino acids. Germline assignment: CDR1 SQVTM and CDR2 ANQGSEA. Here the CDR3 reads CSVSGTENQPQHF. CDR3 sequence (DNA): TGCAGCGTGTCCGGGACAGAGAATCAGCCCCAGCATTTT.

The J gene is TRBJ1-3, the V gene TRBV19, with 8 bases aligning to TRBD1. CDR3 size: 16 residues. V gave up 4 bases and J gave up 0 bases; unmatched junction bases: 5. Germline CDR1 is LNHDA and CDR2 is SQIVND (reference sequence). CDR3 bases: TGTGCCAGTAGTAGCAACAGGGGGATCTCTGGAAACACCATATATTTT. Translated, it gives CASSSNRGISGNTIYF.

The rearrangement joins TRBV5-1 to TRBJ1-1, with a weak D call TRBD1 (5 bases). Germline V gene sequence: CDR1 SGHRS, CDR2 YFSETQ. The CDR3 consists of 16 residues. V lost 0 bases and J 4 bases, leaving 16 bases between the germline ends. DNA of the CDR3: TGCGCCAGCAGCTTGGCCCCCGGGGACTTGGGCACTGAAGCTTTCTTT. It translates to CASSLAPGDLGTEAFF.

In DNA form, the CDR3 reads TGTGCCAGCAGCTTAGGGACTAGCCCCGGGTACCAAGAGACCCAGTACTTC. It yields the protein CASSLGTSPGYQETQYF. This rearrangement joins TRBV11-2 to TRBJ2-5, with 8 bases fitting TRBD2. CDR1 SGHAT and CDR2 FQNNGV come from the germline V gene. The CDR3 is 17 residues long. J lost 0 bases, V lost 1 base, and 7 bases had no gene match.

This sequence joins TRBV6-1 and TRBJ2-5, with D tentatively TRBD2 (7 bases). In germline, CDR1 is MNHNS, CDR2 SASEGT. The CDR3 has 17 amino acids. Trimming cost V 2 bases and J 4 bases, with 20 bases left between them. DNA for the CDR3: TGTGCCAGCAGTGAAACCAGGTGGGGGGGGCGCGGAGAGACCCAGTACTTC. Its protein is CASSETRWGGRGETQYF.

This clone was seen a single time. J is TRBJ1-6 and V is TRBV9; 8 bases map to TRBD1. Looked up from germline, CDR1 is SGDLS and CDR2 is YYNGEE. Trimming at V came to 0 bases and at J to 6 bases, leaving 8 bases not matched to a gene. CDR3 length equals 17 residues. Here the CDR3 reads CASSVGQGWGSNSPLHF. The CDR3 nucleotides read TGTGCCAGCAGCGTAGGACAGGGGTGGGGATCTAATTCACCCCTCCACTTT.

The chain combines TRBV6-6 with TRBJ2-1, with 8 positions matching TRBD2. Germline V gene lookup returns CDR1 MNHNY and CDR2 SVGAGI (reference sequence). This CDR3 is built from 16 residues. J gave up 4 bases and V 7 bases, and 12 bases lay outside the gene matches. This CDR3 is CASKGSSGGTYNEQFF. CDR3 nucleotides: TGTGCCAGCAAAGGTTCCAGCGGGGGCACGTACAATGAGCAGTTCTTC.